This T cell receptor (beta chain) was recovered during a study of shared clonotypes between healthy human individuals. Findings and caveats of the study: Generation probabilities of non-shared clonotypes were lower (relative to those shared by all four donors). Few donors limited the genetic and exposure-history diversity represented. Sharing across four donors was highest in naive CD4 (roughly 5%) and lowest in memory CD8 (around 0.4%).

Subsets obtained from CD4+ cells comprised CD45RA+ naive and CD45RA-negative memory cells. As concerns this clone: What it recognizes is unknown.

TCRdb's copy holds only in-frame clones and misses some; the assay was immunoSEQ multiplex PCR. This repertoire shows some 1 million clones, under 80% found once; its top ten account for about 1.5%. The CDR3 runs to 15 residues. Germline CDR1 and CDR2: SGHRS and YFSETQ. With 2 bases removed from V and 2 bases from J, the gap between germline ends came to 13 bases. The sequence derives from a man aged 18 to 35 in good health. The sequencing sample was made of memory CD4+ T cells sorted from blood. As to subset: CD45RA-negative fraction. This chain uses TRBV5-1 with TRBJ1-2, with TRBD1 as a possible D gene (5 bases). In DNA, the CDR3 is TGCGCCAGCAGCTTTCAAGGGACTGCCAACTATGGCTACACCTTC. Amino acids: CASSFQGTANYGYTF.